This T cell receptor (beta chain) was documented in a study of T-cell memory formation after mild COVID-19 (dated by TCRdb to the early 2020s). Study-wide context: TCR sequence clusters from the two donors were found to be largely donor specific. Longitudinal TCRalpha and TCRbeta repertoire sequencing tracked T-cell clones expanding and contracting after mild COVID-19 in a couple of donors. The cohort was made up of two young adult volunteers, one female and one male, who were previously healthy. General study outcomes and caveats: Whether the second-wave clones peaking on day 37 were SARS-CoV-2 specific was not confirmed. Contracting CD4+ clones were located mainly in the CM and EM memory subsets, whereas CD8+ clones were found to be enriched in EMRA. From day 15 to 85, contracting clones showed balanced CD4/CD8 phenotypes, whereas a second wave of clones that expanded from day 15 to 37 leaned towards CD4+. Some responding clones were detected in pre-infection memory, suggesting pre-existing cross-reactive memory T cells joined the SARS-CoV-2 response. Only two mild cases were covered by the study, and larger cohorts that include severe cases with pre-infection samples were considered necessary.

From the cysteine through the phenylalanine, the CDR3 covers 19 amino acids. CDR3 DNA only is kept here, 57 bases in frame from base 1. The germline V gene provides CDR1 SGHVS and CDR2 FNYEAQ. V sheds 4 bases and J sheds 6 bases, leaving 27 bases between their ends. This clonotype has only a few counts. The antigen it binds to is not known. No much larger clone exists at a distance of one base, and base qualities are not known. For sequencing, an Illumina NovaSeq 6000 was employed. TCRalpha and TCRbeta cDNA libraries were built by 5'RACE with constant-segment primers, adding sample barcodes and unique molecular identifiers. Trizol reagent was used to extract RNA from every sample. Library amplification was performed in two PCR steps, and a second sample barcode and Illumina TruSeq adapters were introduced in the second step. Libraries were sequenced on an Illumina NovaSeq with 2 x 150 bp paired-end reads. Turning to the authors' computational methods: With migec v1.2.7, reads were demultiplexed and then collapsed into UMI-guided consensus sequences. Using mixcr v2.1.11, UMI consensuses were aligned to TRA and TRB V and J templates and then assembled into clonotypes. A clonotype was counted as expanded or contracted only when both edgeR and NoisET called the clonotype significant, with the noise models trained on biological replicates. edgeR calls used a false discovery rate-adjusted p below 0.01 and a log2 fold-change threshold of 1. PCA with hierarchical clustering of max-normalized trajectories of the 1000 most abundant clonotypes was used as exploratory dynamics analysis. The CD4 or CD8 phenotype of responding clones was assigned using the separately sequenced CD4+ and CD8+ repertoires. TCRdb passed the public sequencing reads through fastp at Q25 and MiXCR, retaining productive beta sequences. Each record represents a unique CDR3 protein, reported with the most common genes and DNA among its rows. TCRdb's processing, not the authors', yielded these V and J calls. Within this sample are some 120,000 distinct CDR3 sequences, with about 5.9% of them counted one time only. The ten largest make up 2% to 2.5% of the sample.

PBMCs were isolated by Ficoll-Paque density gradient centrifugation. The receptor was derived from an adult woman who had mild COVID-19 (a few samples of this study predate the infection). The sample titles of this study are shuffled in the database, so cell type and time point are left out; the donor was told from shared clones. The rearrangement combines TRBV7-6 with TRBJ1-4; the best D guess is TRBD1, with 5 bases matching. Input material: PBMCs or a T cell subset sorted from them (not recorded which). The DNA is as follows: TGTGCCAGCAGCTCCGGGGGGTTGCGGGTCAGAAAGCGGGATGAAAAACTGTTTTTT. Its translation is CASSSGGLRVRKRDEKLFF.